The rows below give T cell receptor beta chains drawn from one sample of a study of CD8 T cells in ankylosing spondylitis. Via MiXCR, TCRdb re-called the 5' RACE reads, giving one row per CDR3 protein. In the table there are more than 650,000 distinct CDR3 sequences, approximately 10% of which are singletons. Sequencing was performed on blood, either unsorted or a sorted T cell fraction (not recorded which). The source is a male donor with ankylosing spondylitis. CDR3s include the opening cysteine and the closing phenylalanine or tryptophan. The order of the fields is CDR3 length, J gene, D gene, clone size, V gene, CDR3 protein, CDR3 DNA. D genes are given only for firm matches. Size values are once, few and many counts, or a class for expanded clones, and some rows have none.

>15|TRBJ2-3|NA|NA|TRBV18
CASSPRVKGTDTQYF
TGTGCCAGCTCACCACGCGTCAAGGGCACAGATACGCAGTATTTT
>15|TRBJ2-3|NA|many|TRBV24-1
CATSARRDFTDTQYF
TGTGCCACCAGTGCCCGACGGGACTTCACAGATACGCAGTATTTT
>16|TRBJ2-2|NA|few|TRBV18
CASSPPGRANDGELFF
TGTGCCAGCTCACCACCGGGCAGGGCGAACGACGGGGAGCTGTTTTTT
>13|TRBJ2-1|NA|NA|TRBV7-9
CASSLAGDNEQFF
TGTGCCAGCAGCTTAGCGGGGGACAATGAGCAGTTCTTC
>17|TRBJ1-2|NA|many|TRBV6-2/TRBV6-3
CASSFSRGLRLSYGYTF
TGTGCCAGCAGTTTCTCTCGGGGTCTCCGACTCTCCTATGGCTACACCTTC
>14|TRBJ1-2|NA|NA|TRBV4-2
CASSQESIRYGYTF
TGTGCCAGCAGCCAAGAATCTATCCGCTATGGCTACACCTTC
>17|TRBJ2-7|NA|few|TRBV28
CASSLWGEPAMNLRPIF
TGTGCCAGCAGTTTATGGGGAGAGCCAGCCATGAACCTACGGCCGATCTTC
>14|TRBJ2-1|TRBD2|many|TRBV20-1
CSARPGLAGVEQFF
TGCAGTGCTAGACCGGGACTAGCGGGAGTTGAGCAGTTCTTC
>15|TRBJ2-7|NA|NA|TRBV11-2
CASSSGSFGTYEQYF
TGTGCCAGCAGCTCGGGGTCTTTTGGTACCTACGAGCAGTACTTC
>14|TRBJ1-5|NA|few|TRBV20-1
CSATPVTRDQPQHF
TGCAGTGCTACACCAGTAACGCGTGATCAGCCCCAGCATTTT
>14|TRBJ2-7|NA|NA|TRBV30
CAWSVFMGTYEQYF
TGTGCCTGGAGTGTTTTCATGGGGACCTACGAGCAGTACTTC
>15|TRBJ2-7|TRBD1|NA|TRBV9
CASSTGQGAIYEQYF
TGTGCCAGCAGCACCGGGCAGGGGGCTATCTACGAGCAGTACTTC
>15|TRBJ1-5|NA|few|TRBV7-8
CASSLDSWSNQPQHF
TGTGCCAGCAGTTTGGACAGCTGGAGCAATCAGCCCCAGCATTTT
>15|TRBJ1-5|NA|NA|TRBV4-1
CASSQGRGGHQPQHF
TGCGCCAGCAGCCAGGGCAGGGGAGGGCATCAGCCCCAGCATTTT
>13|TRBJ1-1|NA|few|TRBV10-3
CATIQGAGTEAFF
TGTGCCACAATCCAGGGAGCGGGCACTGAAGCTTTCTTT
>14|TRBJ1-4|NA|few|TRBV7-6
CASSQMYNGEKLFF
TGTGCCAGCAGCCAGATGTACAACGGTGAAAAACTGTTTTTT
>16|TRBJ1-4|NA|NA|TRBV27
CASSFLAGQGNEKLFF
TGTGCCAGCAGTTTCTTAGCCGGGCAGGGTAATGAAAAACTGTTTTTT
>16|TRBJ1-2|TRBD1|few|TRBV20-1
CSAREVGRGRYFGYTF
TGCAGTGCTAGAGAGGTGGGCAGGGGGCGATATTTTGGCTACACCTTC
>16|TRBJ1-4|NA|few|TRBV15
CATSRDLGRVGEKLFF
TGTGCCACCAGCAGAGATTTGGGCCGGGTGGGGGAAAAACTGTTTTTT
>15|TRBJ2-3|TRBD2|many|TRBV6-1
CASRSSGEGTDTQYF
TGTGCCAGCAGGTCTAGCGGGGAGGGCACAGATACGCAGTATTTT
>11|TRBJ2-1|NA|many|TRBV7-2
CASSLSGEQFF
TGTGCCAGCAGCTTATCGGGCGAGCAGTTCTTC
>16|TRBJ1-6|NA|few|TRBV18
CASSPSSSSYNSPLHF
TGTGCCAGCTCACCTTCCTCTAGCTCCTATAATTCACCCCTCCACTTT
>14|TRBJ2-7|NA|many|TRBV5-1
CASSLGTETYEQYF
TGCGCCAGCAGCTTGGGGACCGAGACCTACGAGCAGTACTTC
>21|TRBJ2-4|NA|NA|TRBV20-1
CSAQYRRAGTGSTGAKNIQYF
TGCAGTGCCCAATATCGGAGAGCCGGGACGGGAAGCACTGGGGCCAAAAACATTCAGTACTTC
>15|TRBJ2-2|NA|NA|TRBV5-1
CASSFRTHYTGELFF
TGCGCCAGCAGCTTTAGGACACATTACACCGGGGAGCTGTTTTTT
>15|TRBJ2-1|NA|few|TRBV15
CATSRALEASNEQFF
TGTGCCACCAGCAGAGCCCTGGAGGCCAGCAATGAGCAGTTCTTC
>14|TRBJ1-2|NA|NA|TRBV7-3
CASSLSGQTYGYTF
TGTGCCAGCAGCTTAAGTGGACAGACCTATGGCTACACCTTC
>16|TRBJ2-7|NA|few|TRBV11-2
CASSLWRDGIVYEQYF
TGTGCCAGCAGCTTATGGCGGGACGGTATCGTCTACGAGCAGTACTTC
>16|TRBJ2-3|NA|few|TRBV5-1
CASSLSGTRGTDTQYF
TGCGCCAGCAGCTTGTCAGGGACGCGGGGCACAGATACGCAGTATTTT
>12|TRBJ1-2|TRBD1|few|TRBV20-1
CSAPDRAYGYTF
TGCAGTGCTCCCGACAGGGCTTATGGCTACACCTTC
>12|TRBJ2-2|NA|NA|TRBV28
CASERNTGELFF
TGTGCCAGCGAAAGGAACACCGGGGAGCTGTTTTTT
>14|TRBJ2-7|NA|NA|TRBV20-1
CSAALSGAYYEQYF
TGCAGTGCCGCGCTTAGCGGAGCTTACTACGAGCAGTACTTC
>15|TRBJ2-3|NA|NA|TRBV20-1
CSALRLGPSTDTQYF
TGCAGTGCCCTCAGACTAGGCCCTAGCACAGATACGCAGTATTTT
>14|TRBJ2-1|NA|few|TRBV2
CASLPRQGGGEQFF
TGTGCCAGCCTCCCCCGACAGGGAGGCGGTGAGCAGTTCTTC
>16|TRBJ2-4|TRBD1|NA|TRBV18
CASSINDRVSKNIQYF
TGTGCCAGCTCGATTAATGACAGGGTTTCCAAAAACATTCAGTACTTC
>17|TRBJ2-4|TRBD2|few|TRBV6-5
CASSYSGGSLAKNIQYF
TGTGCCAGCAGTTACTCGGGCGGGAGCCTAGCCAAAAACATTCAGTACTTC
>15|TRBJ1-1|TRBD1|few|TRBV28
CASSSEGAENTEAFF
TGTGCCAGCAGTTCGGAGGGGGCGGAGAACACTGAAGCTTTCTTT
>13|TRBJ2-3|NA|few|TRBV20-1
CSAREGAVDTQYF
TGCAGTGCTAGAGAGGGGGCGGTCGATACGCAGTATTTT
>13|TRBJ2-1|TRBD1|many|TRBV7-9
CASSPDRANEQFF
TGTGCCAGCAGCCCGGACAGGGCAAATGAGCAGTTCTTC
>18|TRBJ2-6|NA|NA|TRBV5-5
CASSLMATGSSGANVLTF
TGTGCCAGCAGCTTGATGGCAACGGGCAGCTCTGGGGCCAACGTCCTGACTTTC
>16|TRBJ2-1|TRBD2|NA|TRBV2
CASSPGGTSVYNEQFF
TGTGCCAGCAGTCCCGGTGGGACTAGCGTATACAATGAGCAGTTCTTC
>13|TRBJ2-1|TRBD2|many|TRBV12-3/TRBV12-4
CASRLAGLNEQFF
TGTGCCAGCCGACTAGCGGGCCTTAATGAGCAGTTCTTC
>15|TRBJ2-1|NA|few|TRBV12-3/TRBV12-4
CASSSYAGSRNEQFF
TGTGCCAGCAGTAGCTATGCGGGAAGCAGGAATGAGCAGTTCTTC
>13|TRBJ1-5|NA|many|TRBV20-1
CSAGDSLNQPQHF
TGCAGTGCTGGAGACAGTCTCAATCAGCCCCAGCATTTT
>14|TRBJ2-2|NA|NA|TRBV18
CASSPKGDRGELFF
TGTGCCAGCTCACCAAAAGGAGACAGGGGGGAGCTGTTTTTT
>16|TRBJ1-3|NA|NA|TRBV5-1
CASSPYSVGSGNTIYF
TGCGCCAGCAGCCCCTACAGTGTTGGCTCTGGAAACACCATATATTTT
>16|TRBJ2-7|TRBD1|NA|TRBV11-2
CASSSRTGLRVYEQYF
TGTGCCAGCAGCTCCCGGACAGGGCTTAGGGTTTACGAGCAGTACTTC
>14|TRBJ2-1|TRBD2|many|TRBV20-1
CSASTSGSNNEQFF
TGCAGTGCTAGTACTAGCGGGAGTAACAATGAGCAGTTCTTC